This TCR beta chain was identified in a study of cytomegalovirus exposure and HLA in healthy donors. Primers: 60 Vbeta forward and 13 Jbeta reverse. The repertoire was sequenced with immunoSEQ multiplex PCR; TCRdb's copy has only in-frame clones and lacks some. Among approximately 210,000 clones listed, 80% were seen once. The CDR3 extends over 16 amino acids. Trimming took 0 bases from V and 7 from J; bases not matched to a gene: 5. CDR1 is MGHRA and CDR2 is YSYEKL in the germline V gene. This clone showed up just once. No antigen is known for it. General observations from the study: Other equally common chains were less clonally expanded than HLA-associated TCR beta chains, a later analysis showed. Sequencing artifact likely explains a cluster of highly shared sequence variants.

The chain uses TRBV4-1 and TRBJ1-4; TRBD1 agrees at 10 bases. This TCR derives from a middle-aged woman in good health and CMV-seronegative. Sequenced material: PBMCs. CDR3 nucleotides: TGCGCCAGCAGCCAAGATTTGGGACAGGGGTTTGAAAAACTGTTTTTT. It codes for CASSQDLGQGFEKLFF.